In this sample, the clone carrying this T cell receptor (beta chain) turned up once. This record comes from a study of blood T cell repertoires in COVID-19. About the research overall: COVID-19 samples from acute and convalescent phases originated in the United States, Italy and Spain. T cells, B-cell-depleted T cells, or PBMCs supplied cDNA or gDNA.

Before being deemed recovered, Cohort 3 donors had two negative PCRs, clearance, or symptom resolution. Repertoires were generated with immunoSEQ multiplex PCR, while TCRdb's copy carries only in-frame clones and drops some. The sample lists roughly 310,000 clones, more than 75% occurring once. Between the trimmed V and J ends, which lost 1 base and 6 bases, there was a span of 10 bases. This CDR3 has 14 residues. Germline-derived CDR1 and CDR2 are MGHRA and YSYEKL. The sequence was collected from a man aged 55-75 years who had recovered from COVID-19. Sequencing was carried out using PBMCs or T cells enriched from blood (not recorded which). The genes are TRBV4-1 and TRBJ1-5; possibly TRBD1 for D (6 bases). The CDR3, as DNA: TGCGCCAGCAGCCAAGTACAGGGTAGTCAGCCCCAGCATTTT. Translation gives CASSQVQGSQPQHF.